Below, one T cell receptor (beta chain) is given with its context. What it recognizes is unknown. Assay used: immunoSEQ multiplex PCR; TCRdb lists only in-frame clones, some missing. The sample has about 26,000 clones; about 77% are singletons. Unexposed donor CD4+ T cells date from about 2011-2018, before the COVID-19 pandemic. CD4+ T cells were isolated from the cells after around 9 days of culture. The sample is drawn from a study of CD4 T cells in relation to SARS-CoV-2 and coronaviruses. About the research overall: Shared crossreactive spike epitopes were mapped to their HLA restriction.

Germline CDR1 and CDR2: SGHVS and FQNEAQ. The V gene lost 5 bases and the J gene lost 10 bases, with 18 bases spanning the gap. The length of the CDR3 is 15 residues. The source is a human donor in good health. The J gene is TRBJ1-6, the V gene TRBV7-8, with D possibly matching TRBD1 (6 bases). Sequencing was carried out using CD4+ T cells from PBMCs, cultured in vitro. In DNA, the CDR3 is TGTGCCAGCAGCGCCAGTTCAGGGGAATACTCACCCCTCCACTTT. Its translation: CASSASSGEYSPLHF.